The TCR beta chain described here comes from a study of OX40 agonist ivuxolimab in advanced cancers. Study context: Treatment of patients was with ivuxolimab, an agonistic anti-OX40 (CD134) antibody.

Assay: immunoSEQ multiplex PCR; the TCRdb copy retains only in-frame clones and omits some. This sample has tens of thousands of clones, with approximately 92% found just once. Trimming stripped 1 base from V and 5 bases from J, with 9 bases between. CDR1 is SGHRS and CDR2 is YFSETQ in the germline V gene. The CDR3 sequence is 13 residues long. The TCR was taken from an adult with an advanced solid tumor such as melanoma, head and neck, liver or kidney cancer. This material consisted of CD4+ or CD8+ T cells sorted from blood, taken in a trial of the OX40 agonist ivuxolimab. The chain recombines TRBV5-1 with TRBJ2-5; the D is unclear. The DNA of the CDR3 is TGCGCCAGCAGCTTGTATGGAGAGGAGACCCAGTACTTC. Translation: CASSLYGEETQYF.